This T cell receptor beta chain was recovered during a study of T-cell memory formation after mild COVID-19. The study's findings and limits: Whether second-wave clones peaking at day 37 were SARS-CoV-2 specific went unconfirmed.

In regard to this clonotype: Its antigen is as yet unknown.

Using constant-segment primers, 5'RACE produced TCR alpha and TCR beta cDNA libraries carrying sample barcodes and UMIs. Using its own MiXCR run on the 5' RACE reads, TCRdb lists one record per CDR3 protein. The repertoire holds some 320,000 distinct CDR3 sequences, around an eighth seen once, with about 21% in the top ten. Trimming removed 5 bases at V and 2 bases at J, with 16 bases between. This CDR3 is built from 15 residues. CDR1 and CDR2 from the germline V gene are MNHEY and SMNVEV (reference sequence). Sequencing used PBMCs or a T cell subset sorted from them (not recorded which). This receptor was identified in a man aged 18 to 30 who had mild COVID-19 (a few samples of this study predate the infection). Cell type and time point are not known. The V call is TRBV27, the J call TRBJ2-7; a weak D match, TRBD1 (6 bases). Written as DNA, the CDR3 is TGTGCCAGCAGTCCAAGGGGGAGCCATCCCTACGAGCAGTACGTC. Translating gives CASSPRGSHPYEQYV.